This TCR beta chain derives from a study of cytomegalovirus exposure and HLA in healthy donors. General observations from the study: In all likelihood, a cluster of highly shared sequence variants was a sequencing artifact. Fewer N-insertions than the roughly 650-donor mean were reportedly shown by an Asian-associated ancestry cluster in a later analysis.

V was cut by 6 bases and J by 4 bases, with 12 bases left in between. The germline V gene encodes CDR1 MDHEN and CDR2 SYDVKM. The length of the CDR3 is 14 residues. The PCR employed 60 Vbeta primers together with 13 Jbeta primers. Sequencing used immunoSEQ multiplex PCR; TCRdb keeps in-frame clones, though not all of them. The sample lists 90,000 to 110,000 clones, more than 60% seen once, with over 7.5% in the top ten. This clone was seen just once. Its specificity is not known. Sequenced material: PBMCs. The chain links TRBV28 to TRBJ2-2; the D gene is possibly TRBD1 (5 bases). This TCR came from a woman aged 40 to 50 in good health and CMV-seropositive. DNA for the CDR3: TGTGCCAGCAGCCCCAGGGTGAGCACCGGGGAGCTGTTTTTT. Its protein is CASSPRVSTGELFF.